This TCR beta chain was found in a study of shared clonotypes between healthy human individuals. Points from the study as a whole: Memory subsets generally showed smaller estimated richness than naive subsets did. Clonotype sharing across a few donors was observed for around 5.1% of naive CD4 clonotypes.

This CDR3 contains 16 residues. With 1 base removed from V and 8 bases from J, the gap between germline ends came to 20 bases. In germline, CDR1 is SNHLY, CDR2 FYNNEI. Some 29,000 T cell genomes (around 200 ng DNA) went into each sorted-subset replicate. Using immunoSEQ multiplex PCR, the repertoire was profiled, and TCRdb retains in-frame clones only, with some absent. Of about 600,000 clones listed, nearly 97% are singletons. Remarks on this clone: Its specificity is not known.

The naive CD8 fraction comprised CD45RO-negative cells positively selected for CCR7 and excluded terminally differentiated effector memory CD45RA+ cells. The donor population consisted of healthy HIV-negative adults with no recent acute infections or vaccinations. The rearrangement uses TRBV2 and TRBJ1-2, with unresolved D. The source material was naive CD8+ T cells sorted from blood. This clonotype originated in a woman aged 25 to 39 in good health. DNA of the CDR3: TGTGCCAGCAGTGAAGGGTGGAACGTCAAAGAGGGCGGCTACACCTTC. Residues: CASSEGWNVKEGGYTF.